This is a list of T cell receptor beta chains from one sample in a study of blood T cells in healthy people across ages. From the 5' RACE reads, TCRdb called clonotypes with MiXCR, one entry per CDR3 protein. Of around 1,100,000 distinct CDR3 sequences in the sample, less than 45% were seen once. Sequences were obtained from blood. The receptors here all came from a man younger than 35 in good health. Each CDR3 is given with its conserved first and last residue. A D gene is named only where the DNA matches it firmly. Size is stated for part of the rows, as once, few or many counts, or as a class when the clone is expanded.

D | J | V | size | CDR3 | DNA
. | TRBJ1-4 | TRBV7-9 | . | CASSASMGRSEKLFF | TGTGCCAGCAGCGCGTCAATGGGGCGGAGTGAAAAACTGTTTTTT
. | TRBJ2-2 | TRBV20-1 | few | CSARLQARGGELFF | TGCAGTGCTAGATTGCAGGCCAGGGGTGGGGAGCTGTTTTTT
. | TRBJ1-1 | TRBV7-2 | . | CATTRGSMNTEAFF | TGTGCCACCACGCGGGGTTCCATGAACACTGAAGCTTTCTTT
TRBD1 | TRBJ2-1 | TRBV25-1 | . | CAGSEWTGAGNEQFF | TGTGCCGGCAGTGAATGGACAGGAGCCGGCAATGAGCAGTTCTTC
TRBD1 | TRBJ1-1 | TRBV10-3 | many | CAIRGQGGTEAFF | TGTGCCATCAGAGGACAGGGCGGGACTGAAGCTTTCTTT
TRBD1 | TRBJ1-1 | TRBV7-3 | . | CTSGTGRNTEAFF | TGTACCAGCGGGACAGGGCGGAACACTGAAGCTTTCTTT
. | TRBJ2-3 | TRBV7-9 | . | CASSLEASDTQYF | TGTGCCAGCAGCTTAGAAGCGTCGGATACGCAGTATTTT
. | TRBJ2-1 | TRBV21-1 | few | CATCGQFF | TGTGCCACCTGCGGGCAGTTCTTC
. | TRBJ1-4 | TRBV12-3/TRBV12-4 | few | CATLQGDNGKLFF | TGTGCCACATTACAGGGCGATAACGGGAAACTGTTTTTT
TRBD1 | TRBJ1-2 | TRBV20-1 | . | CSAILTGAKSNYGYTF | TGCAGTGCTATCTTGACAGGGGCCAAATCTAACTATGGCTACACCTTC
. | TRBJ2-7 | TRBV3-1 | few | CASSQEVHRSLEQYF | TGTGCCAGCAGCCAAGAAGTTCACAGGTCTCTCGAGCAGTACTTC
. | TRBJ1-6 | TRBV20-1 | few | CSARDPYNSPLHF | TGCAGTGCTCGGGACCCCTATAATTCACCCCTCCACTTT
. | TRBJ2-1 | TRBV6-6 | few | CASSYSPGGRGNEQFF | TGTGCCAGCAGTTACTCTCCAGGTGGTAGGGGTAATGAGCAGTTCTTC
TRBD2 | TRBJ2-3 | TRBV5-1 | . | CASSIKAGGRTDTQYF | TGCGCCAGCAGTATTAAGGCGGGGGGCCGCACAGATACGCAGTATTTT
TRBD1 | TRBJ1-1 | TRBV5-1 | few | CASSSTGVLNTEAFF | TGCGCCAGCAGCTCTACAGGGGTTCTGAACACTGAAGCTTTCTTT
. | TRBJ2-2 | TRBV7-2 | few | CASSLRALETGELFF | TGTGCCAGCAGCTTACGGGCGTTAGAGACCGGGGAGCTGTTTTTT
. | TRBJ2-6 | TRBV27 | . | CASNLIGPTPPGANVLTF | TGTGCCAGCAATCTAATTGGACCCACGCCGCCTGGGGCCAACGTCCTGACTTTC
. | TRBJ1-2 | TRBV4-3 | few | CASSVGLGMGGYTF | TGCGCCAGCAGCGTCGGGTTGGGGATGGGAGGCTACACCTTC
TRBD2 | TRBJ2-7 | TRBV6-2/TRBV6-3 | few | CASSLFSGGFNEQYF | TGTGCCAGCAGTTTGTTCAGCGGGGGTTTCAACGAGCAGTACTTC
. | TRBJ1-6 | TRBV10-3 | many | CAISEGRSSYNSPLHF | TGTGCCATCAGTGAGGGACGGAGCTCCTATAATTCACCCCTCCACTTT
. | TRBJ2-3 | TRBV3-1 | few | CASSQALGPDTQYF | TGTGCCAGCAGCCAAGCCTTGGGCCCAGATACGCAGTATTTT
. | TRBJ2-2 | TRBV2 | few | CASTDTYTGELFF | TGTGCCAGCACCGACACTTACACCGGGGAGCTGTTTTTT
TRBD2 | TRBJ2-1 | TRBV20-1 | . | CSAGTSGPNEQFF | TGCAGTGCTGGGACTAGCGGACCCAATGAGCAGTTCTTC
TRBD1 | TRBJ1-4 | TRBV6-5 | . | CASSPQTGGYEKLFF | TGTGCCAGCAGTCCTCAGACAGGGGGGTACGAAAAACTGTTTTTT
TRBD2 | TRBJ2-1 | TRBV14 | . | CASSQETSGGIHEQFF | TGTGCCAGCAGCCAAGAAACTAGCGGGGGAATCCATGAGCAGTTCTTC
. | TRBJ2-3 | TRBV4-3 | . | CASSRAVPGTLGDTSTDTQYF | TGCGCCAGCAGCCGAGCGGTCCCAGGGACGCTAGGCGACACTAGCACAGATACGCAGTATTTT
. | TRBJ2-6 | TRBV4-3 | . | CASSQDAGAGANVQTF | TGCGCCAGCAGCCAAGACGCAGGGGCTGGGGCCAACGTCCAGACTTTC
. | TRBJ1-2 | TRBV7-9 | few | CASSLALGQTKDYGYTF | TGTGCCAGCAGCTTAGCGCTAGGACAGACCAAGGACTATGGCTACACCTTC